These 4 T cell receptor beta chains were sequenced from one sample in a study of blood T cells in healthy people across ages. It was with a sample-barcoded 5' primer and a J-beta primer mix that a second PCR of roughly 7 to 12 cycles was run. TCRdb re-analysed the 5' RACE reads in MiXCR, keeping a single row per CDR3 protein. The sample has around 940,000 distinct CDR3 sequences, 51% seen once. The sample consisted of blood. These receptor sequences come from a woman aged 55-70 years in good health.

The chain joins TRBV28 to TRBJ1-6; 7 nucleotides agree with TRBD1. With V trimmed by 6 bases and J by 1 base, 9 bases remained unmatched. Germline V gene sequence: CDR1 MDHEN, CDR2 SYDVKM. The CDR3 length is 17 residues. CDR3 in amino acids: CASRQTGLRSYNSPLHF. The CDR3 nucleotides are TGTGCCAGCAGGCAGACAGGGCTTAGGTCCTATAATTCACCCCTCCACTTT.

This chain links TRBV18 with TRBJ2-4; weak D call: TRBD1 (6 bases). The J call may be faulty, since TRBJ2-7 better matches the DNA end. Per the germline V gene, CDR1 is KGHSH and CDR2 is LQKENI. The CDR3 is made up of 14 amino acids. This chain's CDR3 is CASSPTQGFYEQYF. CDR3 coding DNA: TGTGCCAGCTCACCGACGCAGGGGTTTTACGAGCAGTACTTC.

This chain links TRBV6-5 with TRBJ2-7, with 8 bases matching TRBD2. Per the germline V gene, CDR1 is MNHEY and CDR2 is SVGAGI. The V segment lost 8 bases and the J segment 4 bases; nucleotides outside the gene matches: 13. This CDR3 region has 15 residues. In nucleotides, the CDR3 is TGTGCCAGCCTTTCCACTAGCGGAGTTACTTACGAGCAGTACTTC. It codes for CASLSTSGVTYEQYF.

The genes are TRBV5-6 and TRBJ1-6; the D is unclear. Germline V CDR1 and CDR2: SGHDT, YYEEEE. The CDR3 spans 13 residues. The ends were cut back, 0 bases at V and 10 bases at J, with 8 bases in the middle. CDR3 DNA: TGTGCCAGCAGCTTGGCCCCCGGATCACCCCTCCACTTT. Translated: CASSLAPGSPLHF.